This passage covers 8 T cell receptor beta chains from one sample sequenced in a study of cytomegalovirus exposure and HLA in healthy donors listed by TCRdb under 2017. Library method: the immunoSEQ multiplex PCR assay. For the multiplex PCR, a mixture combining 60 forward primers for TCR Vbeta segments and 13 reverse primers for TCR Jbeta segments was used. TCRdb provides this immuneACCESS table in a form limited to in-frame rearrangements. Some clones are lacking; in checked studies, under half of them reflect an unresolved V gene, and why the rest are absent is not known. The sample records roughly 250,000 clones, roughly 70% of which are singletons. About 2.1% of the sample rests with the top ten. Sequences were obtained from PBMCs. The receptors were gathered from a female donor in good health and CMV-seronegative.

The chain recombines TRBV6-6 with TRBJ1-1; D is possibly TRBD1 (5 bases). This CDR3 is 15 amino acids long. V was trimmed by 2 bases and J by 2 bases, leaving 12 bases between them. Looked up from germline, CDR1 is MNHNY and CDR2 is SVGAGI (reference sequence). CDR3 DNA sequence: TGTGCCAGCAGTTACAAGGCAGGGCTCAACACTGAAGCTTTCTTT. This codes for CASSYKAGLNTEAFF.

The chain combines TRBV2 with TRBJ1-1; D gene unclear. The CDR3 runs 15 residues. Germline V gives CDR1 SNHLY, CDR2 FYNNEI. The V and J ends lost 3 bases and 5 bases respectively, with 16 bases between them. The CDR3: CASSEQMGGVTEAFF. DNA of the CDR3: TGTGCCAGCAGTGAGCAGATGGGCGGGGTAACTGAAGCTTTCTTT.

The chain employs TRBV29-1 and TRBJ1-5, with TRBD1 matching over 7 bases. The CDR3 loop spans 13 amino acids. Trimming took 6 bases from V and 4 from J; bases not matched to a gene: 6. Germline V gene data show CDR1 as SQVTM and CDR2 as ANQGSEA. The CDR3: CSVATGANQPQHF. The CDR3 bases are TGCAGCGTCGCAACAGGGGCTAATCAGCCCCAGCATTTT.

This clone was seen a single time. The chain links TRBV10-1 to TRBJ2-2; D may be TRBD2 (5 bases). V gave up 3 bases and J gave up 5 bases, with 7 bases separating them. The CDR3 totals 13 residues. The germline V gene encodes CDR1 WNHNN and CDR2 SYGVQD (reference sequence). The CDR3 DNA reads TGCGCCAGCAGTGAACTAGTTACCGGGGAGCTGTTTTTT. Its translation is CASSELVTGELFF.

This CDR3 is CASSLFLAGNEQFF. Written as DNA, the CDR3 is TGTGCCAGCAGCTTATTCCTAGCGGGGAATGAGCAGTTCTTC. The J gene is TRBJ2-1, the V gene TRBV11-2, with 9 positions matching TRBD2. CDR1 is SGHAT and CDR2 is FQNNGV in the germline V gene. The CDR3 contains 14 residues. V was clipped by 2 bases and J by 7 bases; unmatched bases: 3.

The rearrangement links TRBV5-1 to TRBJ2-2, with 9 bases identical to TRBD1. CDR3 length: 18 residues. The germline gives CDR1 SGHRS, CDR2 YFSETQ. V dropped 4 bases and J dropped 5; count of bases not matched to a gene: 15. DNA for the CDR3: TGCGCCAGCAGCCCTACTCCAAACAGGGGGCCGGCTACCGGGGAGCTGTTTTTT. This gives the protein CASSPTPNRGPATGELFF.

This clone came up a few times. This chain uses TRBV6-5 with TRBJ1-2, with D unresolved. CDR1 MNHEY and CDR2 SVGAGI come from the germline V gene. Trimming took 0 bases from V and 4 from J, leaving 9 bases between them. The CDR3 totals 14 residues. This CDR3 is CASSYSPGSYGYTF. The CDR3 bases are TGTGCCAGCAGTTACTCGCCGGGTTCCTATGGCTACACCTTC.

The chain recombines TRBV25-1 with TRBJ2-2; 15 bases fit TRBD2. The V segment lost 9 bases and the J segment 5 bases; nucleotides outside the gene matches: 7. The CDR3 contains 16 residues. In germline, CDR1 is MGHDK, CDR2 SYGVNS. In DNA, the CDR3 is TGTGCCAGTTCAATGGGACTAGCGGGAGGTACCGGGGAGCTGTTTTTT. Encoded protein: CASSMGLAGGTGELFF.